This is a list of T cell receptor beta chains from one sample in a study of blood T cell repertoires in COVID-19. Sequencing was performed with immunoSEQ multiplex PCR; in TCRdb, only in-frame clones are kept and a portion is missing. The sample carries about 50,000 clones, around 87% recorded once. The sample consisted of peripheral blood. The receptors derive from a man in his fifties with active COVID-19. Both conserved end residues are part of each CDR3. The D gene is left open where the match is weak. Expanded clones get a size class; other rows say once, few or many, or leave the size out.

size	V	D	J	CDR3	DNA
NA	TRBV14	NA	TRBJ2-3	CASSLLGAGPTDTQYF	TGTGCCAGCAGCCTACTTGGCGCAGGGCCCACAGATACGCAGTATTTT
NA	TRBV5-1	NA	TRBJ1-6	CASSLFGGDSPLHF	TGCGCCAGCAGCTTGTTCGGGGGTGACTCACCCCTCCACTTT
NA	TRBV9	TRBD1	TRBJ1-3	CASSPQGTVSGNTIYF	TGTGCCAGCAGCCCCCAGGGGACAGTCTCTGGAAACACCATATATTTT
NA	TRBV5-4	TRBD1	TRBJ1-4	CASSIRYGQGTNEKLFF	TGTGCCAGCAGCATACGATACGGACAGGGGACTAATGAAAAACTGTTTTTT
NA	TRBV6-5	NA	TRBJ1-2	CASREGGREYGYTF	TGTGCCAGCAGGGAGGGGGGGCGAGAGTATGGCTACACCTTC
NA	TRBV7-8	NA	TRBJ2-4	CASSFLGDGGEEAKNIQYF	TGTGCCAGCAGCTTCTTAGGGGACGGGGGAGAGGAGGCCAAAAACATTCAGTACTTC
NA	TRBV27	NA	TRBJ2-4	CASWRAGVPKNIQYF	TGTGCCAGCTGGAGGGCTGGGGTGCCCAAAAACATTCAGTACTTC
NA	TRBV7-8	TRBD1	TRBJ1-1	CASSKTTGRGPIEAFF	TGTGCCAGCAGCAAAACGACGGGCAGGGGGCCCATTGAAGCTTTCTTT
NA	TRBV6-5	NA	TRBJ2-7	CASSYTLGGTTYEQYF	TGTGCCAGCAGTTACACCCTGGGAGGGACAACCTACGAGCAGTACTTC
NA	TRBV5-6	NA	TRBJ2-7	CASSYGSYEQYF	TGTGCCAGCAGCTACGGGAGCTACGAGCAGTACTTC
NA	TRBV7-2	NA	TRBJ1-5	CASSAEIGVQHF	TGTGCCAGCAGCGCAGAAATCGGGGTCCAGCATTTT
NA	TRBV4-1	TRBD2	TRBJ2-2	CASSQVGLAGGGELFF	TGCGCCAGCAGCCAAGTCGGTCTAGCGGGGGGCGGGGAGCTGTTTTTT
NA	TRBV9	TRBD1	TRBJ1-5	CASSAGQGAINQPQHF	TGTGCCAGCAGCGCCGGACAGGGGGCGATAAATCAGCCCCAGCATTTT
NA	TRBV7-2	TRBD1	TRBJ2-7	CASSPGTGIYEQYF	TGTGCCAGCAGCCCGGGGACAGGGATCTACGAGCAGTACTTC
NA	TRBV5-1	TRBD2	TRBJ2-7	CASSLEGSGRIQQYF	TGCGCCAGCAGCTTGGAAGGTAGCGGGAGGATTCAGCAGTACTTC
NA	TRBV28	TRBD1	TRBJ2-7	CASSTPGTGGYEQYF	TGTGCCAGCAGTACCCCTGGGACAGGGGGCTACGAGCAGTACTTC
NA	TRBV7-2	TRBD1	TRBJ1-5	CASSPRGHGNQPQHF	TGTGCCAGCAGCCCGAGGGGGCACGGCAATCAGCCCCAGCATTTT
NA	TRBV6-5	TRBD2	TRBJ2-1	CASRASGRGKNEQFF	TGTGCCAGCAGGGCAAGCGGGAGGGGGAAGAATGAGCAGTTCTTC
NA	TRBV6-1	NA	TRBJ2-7	CASSEKLPYEQYF	TGTGCCAGCAGTGAGAAGCTACCCTACGAGCAGTACTTC
few	TRBV15	TRBD1	TRBJ2-7	CATSRGFGQGAIYEQYF	TGTGCCACCAGCAGAGGCTTCGGACAGGGGGCCATCTACGAGCAGTACTTC
NA	TRBV12-5	NA	TRBJ1-2	CASGLVHREGYTF	TGTGCTAGTGGTTTGGTTCACAGGGAGGGCTACACCTTC
NA	TRBV4-2	TRBD2	TRBJ2-7	CASSRTRAGAYEQYF	TGTGCCAGCAGCCGAACCCGAGCGGGAGCCTACGAGCAGTACTTC
NA	TRBV4-1	NA	TRBJ2-2	CASSQPLAGGAGELFF	TGCGCCAGCAGCCAACCCCTAGCCGGAGGCGCCGGGGAGCTGTTTTTT
NA	TRBV7-2	TRBD2	TRBJ2-1	CASSFGLAGVGANEQFF	TGTGCCAGCAGCTTCGGACTAGCGGGAGTGGGGGCCAATGAGCAGTTCTTC
NA	TRBV3-1/TRBV3-2	NA	TRBJ2-7	CASSQDISGAYEQYF	TGTGCCAGCAGCCAAGATATTTCCGGAGCCTACGAGCAGTACTTC
NA	TRBV7-8	TRBD1	TRBJ1-1	CASSFTGAEAFF	TGTGCCAGCAGCTTCACAGGGGCTGAAGCTTTCTTT
NA	TRBV5-1	NA	TRBJ1-6	CASSFAGAGNSPLHF	TGCGCCAGCAGCTTTGCAGGGGCCGGTAATTCACCCCTCCACTTT
NA	TRBV6-5	NA	TRBJ1-1	CASTLDPDSGAFF	TGTGCCAGCACTTTAGACCCGGACAGCGGAGCTTTCTTT
NA	TRBV4-1	TRBD1	TRBJ1-2	CASSQATGDYGYTF	TGCGCCAGCAGCCAAGCGACAGGGGACTATGGCTACACCTTC
NA	TRBV7-8	NA	TRBJ1-1	CASGRMNTEAFF	TGTGCCAGCGGGAGGATGAACACTGAAGCTTTCTTT
many	TRBV5-4	TRBD1	TRBJ2-1	CASSLWQGATYNEQFF	TGTGCCAGCAGCTTATGGCAGGGGGCGACCTACAATGAGCAGTTCTTC
once	TRBV6-6	NA	TRBJ2-1	CASSPLAPTYNEQFF	TGTGCCAGCAGTCCGCTAGCGCCTACCTACAATGAGCAGTTCTTC
NA	TRBV24-1	NA	TRBJ2-1	CATSDPPQGEQFF	TGTGCCACCAGTGATCCCCCCCAGGGTGAGCAGTTCTTC
once	TRBV7-2	TRBD2	TRBJ2-3	CASSLRTSGPDTQYF	TGTGCCAGCAGCTTGAGAACTAGCGGCCCCGATACGCAGTATTTT
NA	TRBV6-5	NA	TRBJ2-3	CASSYTARERADTQYF	TGTGCCAGCAGTTACACGGCACGGGAGAGGGCAGATACGCAGTATTTT
NA	TRBV21-1	NA	TRBJ2-1	CASSIETGVSNNEQFF	TGTGCCAGCAGCATAGAGACAGGTGTATCGAACAATGAGCAGTTCTTC
NA	TRBV10-1	TRBD2	TRBJ2-5	CASSAASGTQETQYF	TGCGCCAGCAGCGCGGCTAGCGGGACCCAAGAGACCCAGTACTTC
NA	TRBV19	TRBD1	TRBJ2-6	CASSTQGAKTGANVLTF	TGTGCCAGTAGTACACAGGGGGCGAAGACTGGGGCCAACGTCCTGACTTTC
NA	TRBV19	TRBD1	TRBJ1-1	CASRSRQGAFNTEAFF	TGTGCCAGTAGATCTAGACAGGGGGCTTTTAACACTGAAGCTTTCTTT
NA	TRBV6-1	NA	TRBJ2-7	CASSEYYEQYF	TGTGCCAGCAGTGAATACTACGAGCAGTACTTC
NA	TRBV5-1	NA	TRBJ2-4	CASSMDGNIQYF	TGCGCCAGCAGCATGGACGGAAACATTCAGTACTTC
NA	TRBV7-8	TRBD1	TRBJ1-1	CASSSTGGALNTEAFF	TGTGCCAGCAGCTCGACAGGGGGCGCATTGAACACTGAAGCTTTCTTT
NA	TRBV5-1	TRBD2	TRBJ2-7	CASSLTPSGGHYEQYF	TGCGCCAGCAGCTTAACACCTAGCGGGGGGCACTACGAGCAGTACTTC
NA	TRBV2	NA	TRBJ1-2	CASSAGTQGLYTF	TGTGCCAGCAGTGCGGGTACACAAGGCCTTTACACCTTC
NA	TRBV24-1	NA	TRBJ1-4	CATSDGSEKLFF	TGTGCCACCAGTGATGGTAGTGAAAAACTGTTTTTT
NA	TRBV18	NA	TRBJ1-5	CASSLLGRAHSNQPQHF	TGTGCCAGCTCACTTCTTGGGCGGGCTCATAGCAATCAGCCCCAGCATTTT
NA	TRBV2	TRBD1	TRBJ1-1	CASKPDRGLVGTEAFF	TGTGCCAGCAAACCCGACAGGGGGCTAGTGGGTACTGAAGCTTTCTTT
NA	TRBV4-1	NA	TRBJ1-1	CASSQDPGMVNTEAFF	TGCGCCAGCAGCCAAGACCCGGGAATGGTGAACACTGAAGCTTTCTTT
NA	TRBV5-1	NA	TRBJ1-3	CASRQDPGTPGAGNTIYF	TGCGCCAGCAGACAAGACCCCGGGACACCGGGCGCTGGAAACACCATATATTTT
NA	TRBV2	NA	TRBJ1-3	CASSEYGSGNTIYF	TGTGCCAGCAGTGAGTACGGCTCTGGAAACACCATATATTTT
once	TRBV28	TRBD2	TRBJ2-6	CASSPGGSGANVLTF	TGTGCCAGCAGCCCGGGGGGGTCTGGGGCCAACGTCCTGACTTTC
few	TRBV7-2	NA	TRBJ1-1	CASSFGSANTEAFF	TGTGCCAGCAGCTTCGGGTCAGCGAACACTGAAGCTTTCTTT
few	TRBV3-1/TRBV3-2	NA	TRBJ2-1	CASSQDQSSVSGHEQFF	TGTGCCAGCAGCCAAGATCAGTCTAGCGTCTCGGGGCATGAGCAGTTCTTC
NA	TRBV5-1	NA	TRBJ2-1	CASSFGRRSYNEQFF	TGCGCCAGCAGCTTCGGGAGAAGGTCCTACAATGAGCAGTTCTTC